These T cell receptor beta chains were read from a single sample in a study of T cells in Graves' hyperthyroidism and ophthalmopathy. Each CDR3 protein is one row after TCRdb ran MiXCR on the multiplex PCR reads. The sample contains 300,000 to 350,000 distinct CDR3 sequences, under 25% of which appear only once. The specimen sequenced was blood. The origin of the receptors is a woman aged 50 to 65 with Graves' hyperthyroidism. CDR3s include the opening cysteine and the closing phenylalanine or tryptophan. D genes are given only for firm matches. Not every row has a clone size; where given, it reads once, few, many or a size class.

D: NA; J: TRBJ2-5; size: few; V: TRBV6-1; length: 13; DNA: TGTGCCAGCAGTGAGGCGGGGGCCGGGACCCAGTACTTC; CDR3: CASSEAGAGTQYF
D: TRBD1; J: TRBJ2-1; size: many; V: TRBV18; length: 15; DNA: TGTGCCAGCTCACCACCACGGGACAGGGTCATCGAGCAGTTCTTC; CDR3: CASSPPRDRVIEQFF
D: NA; J: TRBJ1-1; size: few; V: TRBV9; length: 13; DNA: TGTGCCAGCAAGGTAGTAATGAACGCTGAAGCTTTCTTT; CDR3: CASKVVMNAEAFF
D: TRBD1; J: TRBJ2-5; size: NA; V: TRBV28; length: 16; DNA: TGTGCCAGCAGCAAGGGACAGGGGGCCTACCAAGAGACCCAGTACTTC; CDR3: CASSKGQGAYQETQYF
D: TRBD1; J: TRBJ1-1; size: once; V: TRBV28; length: 14; DNA: TGTGCCAGCAGTTTACAGGGGGGAGAGACTGAAGCTTTCTTT; CDR3: CASSLQGGETEAFF
D: NA; J: TRBJ1-1; size: many; V: TRBV10-1; length: 10; DNA: TGCGCCAGAGAAGACGGTGAAGCTTTCTTT; CDR3: CAREDGEAFF
D: NA; J: TRBJ1-5; size: many; V: TRBV7-2; length: 14; DNA: TGTGCCAGCAGCTTAGGGGGAGTGCGAAAGCCCCAGCATTTT; CDR3: CASSLGGVRKPQHF
D: NA; J: TRBJ1-2; size: many; V: TRBV11-1; length: 11; DNA: TGTGCCAGCACTGGCTCGGATGGCTACACCTTC; CDR3: CASTGSDGYTF
D: NA; J: TRBJ1-2; size: NA; V: TRBV7-2; length: 13; DNA: TGTGCCAACTCTTATCGCCGGGAGCGGGGCTACACCTTC; CDR3: CANSYRRERGYTF
D: TRBD2; J: TRBJ2-7; size: many; V: TRBV3-1; length: 15; DNA: TGTGCCAGCAGCCAGGCGGCGGGAGGGCCCTTCGAGCAGTACTTC; CDR3: CASSQAAGGPFEQYF
D: NA; J: TRBJ1-1; size: many; V: TRBV12-3/TRBV12-4; length: 15; DNA: TGTGCCAGCAGTCCCCCGGGACACGCGAACACTGAAGCTTTCTTT; CDR3: CASSPPGHANTEAFF
D: NA; J: TRBJ1-1; size: few; V: TRBV7-2; length: 17; DNA: TGTGCCAGCAGCCAAAAAGGGTGGGGGATTAGAAACACTGAAGCTTTCTTT; CDR3: CASSQKGWGIRNTEAFF
D: TRBD2; J: TRBJ2-5; size: few; V: TRBV12-3/TRBV12-4; length: 15; DNA: TGTGCCAGCAGTCCTCAAGGGACTAGCGGAGAGACCCAGTACTTC; CDR3: CASSPQGTSGETQYF
D: NA; J: TRBJ1-4; size: many; V: TRBV6-2/TRBV6-3; length: 16; DNA: TGTGCCAGCAGTTACTCCCGGACGGCAACTAATGAAAAACTGTTTTTT; CDR3: CASSYSRTATNEKLFF
D: TRBD1; J: TRBJ2-7; size: few; V: TRBV4-1; length: 16; DNA: TGCGCCAGCAGCCAAGAAAGGACAGGCCCATCCTACGAGCAGTACTTC; CDR3: CASSQERTGPSYEQYF
D: NA; J: TRBJ2-3; size: many; V: TRBV3-1; length: 15; DNA: TGTGCCAGCAGCCAAGATAACAGTTACACAGATACGCAGTATTTT; CDR3: CASSQDNSYTDTQYF
D: NA; J: TRBJ2-7; size: many; V: TRBV27; length: 15; DNA: TGTGCCAGCAAACCCCTGTTCGGGCCTGACTACGAGCAGTACTTC; CDR3: CASKPLFGPDYEQYF
D: NA; J: TRBJ1-6; size: many; V: TRBV2; length: 15; DNA: TGTGCCAGCAGTGAAGTGGGACACCATAATTCACCCCTCCACTTT; CDR3: CASSEVGHHNSPLHF
D: NA; J: TRBJ2-2; size: many; V: TRBV7-9; length: 14; DNA: TGTGCCAGCAGACCCACCCCGGGCACCGGGGAGCTGTTTTTT; CDR3: CASRPTPGTGELFF
D: NA; J: TRBJ2-3; size: NA; V: TRBV6-2/TRBV6-3; length: 9; DNA: TGTGTCAGCGAAGATACGCAGTATTTT; CDR3: CVSEDTQYF
D: NA; J: TRBJ2-1; size: NA; V: TRBV3-1; length: 15; DNA: TGTGCCAGCAGCCAAGATCCTAGGCCTGGCAATGAGCAGTTCTTC; CDR3: CASSQDPRPGNEQFF
D: NA; J: TRBJ2-4; size: few; V: TRBV12-3/TRBV12-4; length: 15; DNA: TGTGCCAGCAGTTTGGGCAGCCTAGCCAAAAACATTCAGTACTTC; CDR3: CASSLGSLAKNIQYF
D: TRBD2; J: TRBJ2-1; size: NA; V: TRBV9; length: 16; DNA: TGTGCCAGCAGCCCGGGACTAGCGGGAGGGAACGGTGAGCAGTTCTTC; CDR3: CASSPGLAGGNGEQFF
D: NA; J: TRBJ1-4; size: few; V: TRBV7-9; length: 13; DNA: TGTGCCAGCAGCTCTCTATTGAACGAGGAACTGTTTTTT; CDR3: CASSSLLNEELFF
D: TRBD1; J: TRBJ2-1; size: once; V: TRBV29-1; length: 14; DNA: TGCAGCGTTCGAGGGACAGGGGTTTACAATGAGCAGTTCTTC; CDR3: CSVRGTGVYNEQFF
D: TRBD1; J: TRBJ2-1; size: NA; V: TRBV5-1; length: 15; DNA: TGCGCCAGCAGCTTAGGGACAGGCCTTAGCAATGAGCAGTTCTTC; CDR3: CASSLGTGLSNEQFF